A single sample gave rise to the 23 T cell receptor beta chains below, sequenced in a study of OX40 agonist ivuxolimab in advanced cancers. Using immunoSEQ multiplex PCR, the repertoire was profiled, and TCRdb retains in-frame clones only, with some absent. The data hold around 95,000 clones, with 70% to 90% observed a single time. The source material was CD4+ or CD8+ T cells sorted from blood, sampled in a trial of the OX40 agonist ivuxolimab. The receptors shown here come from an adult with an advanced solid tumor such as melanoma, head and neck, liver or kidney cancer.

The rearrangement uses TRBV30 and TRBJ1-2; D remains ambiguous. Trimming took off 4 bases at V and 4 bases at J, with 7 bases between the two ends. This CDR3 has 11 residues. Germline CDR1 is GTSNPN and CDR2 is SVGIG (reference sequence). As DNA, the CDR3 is TGTGCCTGGACAGGCTCCTATGGCTACACCTTC. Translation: CAWTGSYGYTF. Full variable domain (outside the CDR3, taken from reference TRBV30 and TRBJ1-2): SQTIHQWPATLVQPVGSPLSLECTVEGTSNPNLYWYRQAAGRGLQLLFYSVGIGQISSEVPQNLSASRPQDRQFILSSKKLLLSDSGFYLCAWTGSYGYTFGSGTRLTVV.

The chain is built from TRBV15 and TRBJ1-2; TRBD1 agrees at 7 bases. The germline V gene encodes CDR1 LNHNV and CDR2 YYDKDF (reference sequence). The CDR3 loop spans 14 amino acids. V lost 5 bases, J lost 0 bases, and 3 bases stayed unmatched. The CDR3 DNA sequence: TGTGCCACCAGCCCCGGGACAGCTAACTATGGCTACACCTTC. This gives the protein CATSPGTANYGYTF.

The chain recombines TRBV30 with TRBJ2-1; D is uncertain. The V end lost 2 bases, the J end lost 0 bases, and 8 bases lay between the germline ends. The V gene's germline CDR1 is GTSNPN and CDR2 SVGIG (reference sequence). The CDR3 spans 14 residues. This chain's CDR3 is CAWSQERSYNEQFF. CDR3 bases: TGTGCCTGGAGTCAAGAACGCTCCTACAATGAGCAGTTCTTC. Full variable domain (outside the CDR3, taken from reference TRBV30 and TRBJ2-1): SQTIHQWPATLVQPVGSPLSLECTVEGTSNPNLYWYRQAAGRGLQLLFYSVGIGQISSEVPQNLSASRPQDRQFILSSKKLLLSDSGFYLCAWSQERSYNEQFFGPGTRLTVL.

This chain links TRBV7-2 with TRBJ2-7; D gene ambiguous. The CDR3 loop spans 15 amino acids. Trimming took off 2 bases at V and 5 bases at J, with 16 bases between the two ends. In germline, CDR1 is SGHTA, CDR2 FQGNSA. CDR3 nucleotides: TGTGCCAGCAGCTTATTGGACCGCTTTACCCACGAGCAGTACTTC. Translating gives CASSLLDRFTHEQYF.

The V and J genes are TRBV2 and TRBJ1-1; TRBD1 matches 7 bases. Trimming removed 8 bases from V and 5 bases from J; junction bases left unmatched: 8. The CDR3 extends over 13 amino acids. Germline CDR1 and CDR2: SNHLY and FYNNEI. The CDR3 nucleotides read TGTGCCAGCGAGGACAGGCTTAGAACTGAAGCTTTCTTT. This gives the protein CASEDRLRTEAFF.

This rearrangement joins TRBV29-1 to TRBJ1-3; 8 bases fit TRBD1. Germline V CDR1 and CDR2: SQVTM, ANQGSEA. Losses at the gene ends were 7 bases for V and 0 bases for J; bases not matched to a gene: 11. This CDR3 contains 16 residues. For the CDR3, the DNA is TGCAGCGGCACCTTCGGGACAGGTTTCTCTGGAAACACCATATATTTT. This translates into CSGTFGTGFSGNTIYF.

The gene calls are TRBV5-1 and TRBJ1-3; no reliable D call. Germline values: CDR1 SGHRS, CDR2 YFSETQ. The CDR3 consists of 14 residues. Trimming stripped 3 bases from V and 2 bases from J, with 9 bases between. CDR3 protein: CASSSAGTGNTIYF. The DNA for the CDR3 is TGCGCCAGCAGCTCCGCCGGGACTGGAAACACCATATATTTT.

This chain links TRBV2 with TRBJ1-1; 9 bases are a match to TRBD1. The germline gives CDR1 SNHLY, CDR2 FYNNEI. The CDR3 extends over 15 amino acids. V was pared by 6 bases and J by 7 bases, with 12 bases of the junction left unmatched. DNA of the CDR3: TGTGCCAGCAGCCGGGACAGGGCTCGCATGATTGAAGCTTTCTTT. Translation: CASSRDRARMIEAFF.

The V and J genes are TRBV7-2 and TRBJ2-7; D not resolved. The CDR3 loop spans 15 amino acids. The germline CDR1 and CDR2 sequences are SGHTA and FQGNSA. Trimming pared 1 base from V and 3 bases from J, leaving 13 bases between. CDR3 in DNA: TGTGCCAGCAGCTTAGGTCGGGTTCGACGCTACGAGCAGTACTTC. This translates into CASSLGRVRRYEQYF.

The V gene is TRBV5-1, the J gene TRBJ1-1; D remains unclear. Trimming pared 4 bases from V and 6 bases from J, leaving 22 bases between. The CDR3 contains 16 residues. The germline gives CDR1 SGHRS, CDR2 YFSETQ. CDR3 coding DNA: TGCGCCAGCAGCCTGGAGATGTCAAAAATGGAGCCTGAAGCTTTCTTT. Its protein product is CASSLEMSKMEPEAFF.

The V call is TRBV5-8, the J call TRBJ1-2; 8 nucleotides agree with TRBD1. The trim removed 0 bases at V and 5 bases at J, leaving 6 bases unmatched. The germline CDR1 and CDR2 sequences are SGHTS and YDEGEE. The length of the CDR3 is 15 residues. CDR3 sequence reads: CASSLDRGIGYGYTF. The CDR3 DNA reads TGTGCCAGCAGCTTGGACAGGGGGATTGGGTATGGCTACACCTTC.

This chain's CDR3 is CASSTVGETQYF. In DNA form, the CDR3 reads TGTGCCAGCAGCACGGTAGGGGAGACCCAGTACTTC. The gene calls are TRBV9 and TRBJ2-5; no definite D call. Germline loops: CDR1 SGDLS, CDR2 YYNGEE. This CDR3 is built from 12 residues. V lost 4 bases to trimming and J lost 5 bases, with 9 bases between them.

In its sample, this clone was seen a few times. The CDR3 loop is CASRRRANYGYTF. The CDR3, as DNA: TGTGCCAGCAGGCGAAGAGCTAACTATGGCTACACCTTC. The chain couples TRBV5-6 to TRBJ1-2; D gene uncertain. Germline V gives CDR1 SGHDT, CDR2 YYEEEE. This CDR3 spans 13 amino acids. V was trimmed by 5 bases and J by 0 bases, leaving 8 bases between them.

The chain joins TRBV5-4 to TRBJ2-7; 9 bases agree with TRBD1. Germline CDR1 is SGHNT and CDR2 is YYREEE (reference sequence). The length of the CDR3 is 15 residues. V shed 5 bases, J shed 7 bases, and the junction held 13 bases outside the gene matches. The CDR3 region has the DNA TGTGCCAGCAGTCTTGGGGGGACAGGGACAGGGGAGCAGTACTTC. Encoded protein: CASSLGGTGTGEQYF.

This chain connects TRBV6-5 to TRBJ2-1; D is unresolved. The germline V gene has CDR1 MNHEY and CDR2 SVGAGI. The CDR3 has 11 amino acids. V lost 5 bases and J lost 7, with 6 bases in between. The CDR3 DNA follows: TGTGCCAGCAGTCCTTATAATGAGCAGTTCTTC. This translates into CASSPYNEQFF.

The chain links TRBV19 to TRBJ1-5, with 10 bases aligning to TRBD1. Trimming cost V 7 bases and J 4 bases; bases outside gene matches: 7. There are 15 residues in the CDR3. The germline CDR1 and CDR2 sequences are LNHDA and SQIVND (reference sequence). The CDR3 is CASTGDRGANQPQHF. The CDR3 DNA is TGTGCCAGTACGGGGGACAGGGGCGCAAATCAGCCCCAGCATTTT. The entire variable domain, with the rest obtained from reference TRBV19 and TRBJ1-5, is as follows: DGGITQSPKYLFRKEGQNVTLSCEQNLNHDAMYWYRQDPGQGLRLIYYSQIVNDFQKGDIAEGYSVSREKKESFPLTVTSAQKNPTAFYLCASTGDRGANQPQHFGDGTRLSIL.

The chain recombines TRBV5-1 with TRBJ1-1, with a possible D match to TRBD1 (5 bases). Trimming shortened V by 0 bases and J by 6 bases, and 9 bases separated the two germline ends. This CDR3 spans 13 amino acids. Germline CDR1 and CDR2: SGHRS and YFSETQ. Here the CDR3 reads CASSLGRGAEAFF. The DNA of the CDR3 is TGCGCCAGCAGCTTGGGGAGGGGAGCTGAAGCTTTCTTT.

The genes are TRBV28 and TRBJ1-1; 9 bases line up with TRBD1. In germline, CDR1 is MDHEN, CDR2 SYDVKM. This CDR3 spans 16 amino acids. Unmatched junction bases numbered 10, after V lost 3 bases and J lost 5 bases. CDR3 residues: CASSFITGGAVTEAFF. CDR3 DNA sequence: TGTGCCAGCAGTTTCATTACAGGGGGCGCGGTTACTGAAGCTTTCTTT.

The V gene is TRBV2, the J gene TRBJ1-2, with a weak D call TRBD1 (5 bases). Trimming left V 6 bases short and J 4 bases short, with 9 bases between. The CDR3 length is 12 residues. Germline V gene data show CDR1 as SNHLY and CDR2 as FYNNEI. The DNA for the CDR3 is TGTGCCAGCAGCGACAGACCCTATGGCTACACCTTC. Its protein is CASSDRPYGYTF.

CDR3 in amino acids: CASSLGASGPTYNEQFF. The CDR3 nucleotides are TGCGCCAGCAGCTTGGGGGCTAGCGGGCCAACCTACAATGAGCAGTTCTTC. This rearrangement joins TRBV5-1 to TRBJ2-1, with 8 bases fitting TRBD2. Germline values: CDR1 SGHRS, CDR2 YFSETQ. V shed 0 bases, J shed 2 bases, and the junction held 7 bases outside the gene matches. The CDR3 runs to 17 residues.

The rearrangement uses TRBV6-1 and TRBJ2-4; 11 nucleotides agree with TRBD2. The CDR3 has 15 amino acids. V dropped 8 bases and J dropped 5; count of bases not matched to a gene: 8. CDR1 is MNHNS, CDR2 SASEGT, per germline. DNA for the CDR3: TGTGCCAGCGGGGGAGCGGGACTAGCGGAAAACATTCAGTACTTC. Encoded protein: CASGGAGLAENIQYF.

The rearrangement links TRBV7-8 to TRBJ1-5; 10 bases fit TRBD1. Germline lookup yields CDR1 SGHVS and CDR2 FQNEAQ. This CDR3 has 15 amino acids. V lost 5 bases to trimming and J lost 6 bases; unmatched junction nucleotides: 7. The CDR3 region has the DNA TGTGCCAGCAGCCTACGGGACAGGGGCCGTCAGCCCCAGCATTTT. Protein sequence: CASSLRDRGRQPQHF.

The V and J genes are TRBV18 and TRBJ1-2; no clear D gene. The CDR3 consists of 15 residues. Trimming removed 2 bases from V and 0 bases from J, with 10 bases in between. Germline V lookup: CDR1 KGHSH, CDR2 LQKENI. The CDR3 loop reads CASSPKGLANYGYTF. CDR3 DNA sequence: TGTGCCAGCTCACCAAAAGGCCTAGCTAACTATGGCTACACCTTC.